This passage covers 20 T cell receptor beta chains from one sample sequenced in a study of shared clonotypes between healthy human individuals. CD45RO-negative cells were positively selected for CCR7, leaving out terminally differentiated effector memory CD45RA+ cells. TCRdb's table, derived via immunoSEQ multiplex PCR, lists solely in-frame clones and lacks some. Of hundreds of thousands of clones listed, 95% are singletons. Input material: naive CD8+ T cells sorted from blood. The receptors here all came from a woman in her twenties or thirties in good health.

This clone occurred once. The chain links TRBV2 to TRBJ1-1; D is unclear. CDR1 is SNHLY and CDR2 is FYNNEI in the germline V gene. V was clipped by 1 base and J by 5 bases, with 5 bases between them. The CDR3 contains 12 residues. CDR3 sequence (DNA): TGTGCCAGCAGTGAAGTAGGGACTGAAGCTTTCTTT. This encodes CASSEVGTEAFF.

This chain joins TRBV28 and TRBJ2-1; 14 bases align to TRBD2. CDR1 and CDR2 from the germline V gene are MDHEN and SYDVKM. This CDR3 region has 18 residues. V shed 0 bases, J shed 8 bases, and the junction held 9 bases outside the gene matches. This CDR3 reads CASSLWRSVGLAGDEQFF. CDR3 in DNA: TGTGCCAGCAGTTTATGGCGATCCGTGGGACTAGCGGGAGATGAGCAGTTCTTC.

The chain carries TRBV7-9 and TRBJ1-4; 7 nucleotides align to TRBD1. The V segment lost 8 bases and the J segment 0 bases; nucleotides outside the gene matches: 9. Germline V gene sequence: CDR1 SEHNR, CDR2 FQNEAQ (reference sequence). The CDR3 has 16 amino acids. The CDR3 sequence: CASGGGTETTNEKLFF. CDR3 coding DNA: TGTGCCAGCGGAGGCGGGACAGAGACAACTAATGAAAAACTGTTTTTT.

The chain joins TRBV4-2 to TRBJ2-7, with 13 positions matching TRBD2. V lost 2 bases, J lost 1 base, and 5 bases stayed unmatched. This CDR3 contains 17 residues. CDR1 and CDR2 from the germline V gene are LGHNA and YNFKEQ. This CDR3 reads CASSQHTSGRVSYEQYF. As DNA, the CDR3 is TGTGCCAGCAGCCAACACACTAGCGGGAGGGTATCCTACGAGCAGTACTTC.

A remark on this clone: The sample carries other DNA sequences with the same CDR3. The chain joins TRBV28 to TRBJ2-1; D unclear. Trimming took off 2 bases at V and 8 bases at J, with 7 bases between the two ends. Per germline, CDR1 MDHEN and CDR2 SYDVKM. The CDR3 is 12 residues long. As DNA, the CDR3 is TGTGCCAGCAGTTTAGGTGGAGATGAGCAGTTCTTC. As protein: CASSLGGDEQFF.

The chain employs TRBV19 and TRBJ1-1; D is unresolved. The CDR3 loop spans 16 amino acids. CDR1 and CDR2 (germline): LNHDA, SQIVND (reference sequence). The V gene lost 0 bases and the J gene lost 0 bases, with 11 bases spanning the gap. As DNA, the CDR3 is TGTGCCAGTAGTATAGATTGGGAGAACTTGAACACTGAAGCTTTCTTT. It translates to CASSIDWENLNTEAFF.

With regard to this clone: Other DNA sequences in the sample encode the same CDR3. The CDR3 sequence is CASSYGTVNTEAFF. The CDR3 DNA sequence: TGTGCCAGCAGTTACGGGACAGTAAACACTGAAGCTTTCTTT. J is TRBJ1-1 and V is TRBV6-5, with 7 bases aligning to TRBD1. The CDR3 is 14 residues long. Unmatched junction bases numbered 2, after V lost 2 bases and J lost 2 bases. Germline CDR1 MNHEY, CDR2 SVGAGI.

The chain couples TRBV2 to TRBJ2-7; 8 bases map to TRBD2. The CDR3 has 17 amino acids. Germline V gene lookup returns CDR1 SNHLY and CDR2 FYNNEI. V gave up 2 bases and J gave up 1 base; unmatched junction bases: 10. As DNA, the CDR3 is TGTGCCAGCAGTGAAAGCGGGAGCCCGATTTATTCCTACGAGCAGTACTTC. Translation: CASSESGSPIYSYEQYF. Full variable domain (rest looked up from reference TRBV2 and TRBJ2-7): EPEVTQTPSHQVTQMGQEVILRCVPISNHLYFYWYRQILGQKVEFLVSFYNNEISEKSEIFDDQFSVERPDGSNFTLKIRSTKLEDSAMYFCASSESGSPIYSYEQYFGPGTRLTVT.

This rearrangement joins TRBV30 to TRBJ1-2; possible D gene TRBD1, 6 bases. Trimming removed 0 bases at V and 8 bases at J, with 16 bases between. CDR1 GTSNPN and CDR2 SVGIG come from the germline V gene (reference sequence). The CDR3 length is 14 residues. The CDR3 loop is CAWSVGAGDGGYTF. CDR3 DNA: TGTGCCTGGAGTGTGGGGGCGGGAGATGGAGGCTACACCTTC.

The J gene is TRBJ2-3, the V gene TRBV11-2; 11 positions agree with TRBD2. CDR3 length equals 16 residues. Germline CDR1 is SGHAT and CDR2 is FQNNGV. With 1 base clipped from V and 5 bases from J, the junction kept 5 bases outside the gene matches. CDR3 sequence reads: CASSLVSGRAGDTQYF. DNA of the CDR3: TGTGCCAGCAGCTTAGTTAGCGGGAGGGCCGGAGATACGCAGTATTTT.

The V and J genes are TRBV12-1 and TRBJ1-5; the table's D call TRBD1 went unverified against the DNA. TRBV12-1 is classified as a pseudogene. This CDR3 comprises 16 residues. The DNA for the CDR3 is TGTGCCAGCAGCTTTGAGGGGACAGGCAGCAATCAGCCCCAGCATTTT. Residues: CASSFEGTGSNQPQHF.

This chain joins TRBV6-5 and TRBJ2-7, with D tentatively TRBD1 or TRBD2 (6 bases each). The V gene's germline CDR1 is MNHEY and CDR2 SVGAGI. The CDR3 covers 14 residues. V dropped 0 bases and J dropped 7 bases, with 13 bases sitting between them. The CDR3 DNA reads as TGTGCCAGCAGTTACTCGAACGGGGGCTGGGAGCAGTACTTC. The encoded protein is CASSYSNGGWEQYF.

The V call is TRBV2, the J call TRBJ1-6; 7 positions agree with TRBD1. CDR3 size: 15 residues. CDR1 SNHLY and CDR2 FYNNEI come from the germline V gene. J lost 7 bases, V lost 10 bases, and 13 bases had no gene match. CDR3 protein: CAISTTGAVNSPLHF. The CDR3 nucleotides read TGTGCCATTAGCACAACAGGGGCGGTCAATTCACCCCTCCACTTT.

This clone has just a few counts. The chain couples TRBV7-9 to TRBJ2-7, with D hard to call. V gave up 5 bases and J gave up 1 base, with 9 bases separating them. In germline, CDR1 is SEHNR, CDR2 FQNEAQ (reference sequence). CDR3 size: 13 residues. CDR3 DNA: TGTGCCAGCAGCATTGAGTGGTCCTACGAGCAGTACTTC. Translating it yields CASSIEWSYEQYF.

This chain uses TRBV11-1 with TRBJ1-1; D unclear. Germline V gene lookup returns CDR1 SGHAT and CDR2 FQDESV (reference sequence). V shed 1 base and J shed 3 bases, with 9 bases lying between them. The CDR3 spans 14 residues. The CDR3 loop reads CASSLEVGYTEAFF. The CDR3 nucleotides are TGTGCCAGCAGCTTAGAAGTTGGATACACTGAAGCTTTCTTT.

This clone was detected only once. V gene TRBV20-1 combines with J gene TRBJ2-2; unclear D gene. Germline lookup yields CDR1 DFQATT and CDR2 SNEGSKA (reference sequence). The CDR3 covers 11 residues. Trimming stripped 6 bases from V and 3 bases from J, with 5 bases between. CDR3 nucleotide sequence: TGCAGTGCACTTGACACCGGGGAGCTGTTTTTT. It is translated as CSALDTGELFF.

The CDR3 DNA reads TGTGCCAGTAGTATACCGTTCGGGGCCCACGAGCAGTACTTC. This gives the protein CASSIPFGAHEQYF. This rearrangement joins TRBV19 to TRBJ2-7; D tentatively fits TRBD1 or TRBD2 (5 bases each). This CDR3 contains 14 residues. The germline V gene has CDR1 LNHDA and CDR2 SQIVND (reference sequence). V gave up 2 bases and J gave up 5 bases, with 13 bases separating them.

This chain uses TRBV5-4 with TRBJ2-3, with a weak D call TRBD2 (6 bases). The CDR3 consists of 14 residues. Germline V lookup: CDR1 SGHNT, CDR2 YYREEE (reference sequence). V was cut by 4 bases and J by 3 bases, with 12 bases left in between. The CDR3 nucleotides are TGTGCCAGCAGCCCCCCTGGGAGGACAGATACGCAGTATTTT. Protein product: CASSPPGRTDTQYF.

The chain carries TRBV2 and TRBJ2-7, with 16 bases lining up with TRBD2. The length of the CDR3 is 14 residues. CDR1 SNHLY and CDR2 FYNNEI come from the germline V gene. With 3 bases clipped from V and 12 bases from J, the junction kept 5 bases outside the gene matches. CDR3 region: CASSEGLAGGPRYF. CDR3 nucleotides: TGTGCCAGCAGTGAGGGACTAGCGGGAGGGCCTCGGTACTTC.

A note on this clone: The identical CDR3 is also encoded by other nucleotide sequences in the sample. The chain joins TRBV13 to TRBJ2-3; no clear D gene. The ends were cut back, 5 bases at V and 3 bases at J, with 9 bases in the middle. Looked up from germline, CDR1 is PRHDT and CDR2 is FYEKMQ (reference sequence). The CDR3 contains 13 residues. For the CDR3, the DNA is TGTGCCAGCAGCCCAACCTCTACAGATACGCAGTATTTT. It is translated as CASSPTSTDTQYF.